Below, 2 T cell receptor beta chains from the same sample are listed, as sequenced in a study of blood T cell repertoires in COVID-19. Only in-frame clones appear in the TCRdb table, and some are missing; sequencing was by immunoSEQ multiplex PCR. The sample consists of about 270,000 clones, nearly 90% of them appearing once. Material: PBMCs or T cells enriched from blood (not recorded which). Source of these receptors: a woman in her sixties or seventies who had recovered from COVID-19.

The V gene is TRBV5-1, the J gene TRBJ2-5, with a weak D call TRBD2 (6 bases). CDR3 size: 15 residues. Germline CDR1 is SGHRS and CDR2 is YFSETQ. Deletions cut 3 bases from V and 3 bases from J, with 15 bases between. The CDR3 protein is CASSSAGTPEETQYF. The CDR3 nucleotides are TGCGCCAGCAGCTCGGCGGGGACGCCCGAAGAGACCCAGTACTTC.

A single count supports this clone. The V gene is TRBV28, the J gene TRBJ1-6, with D possibly matching TRBD1 (5 bases). The germline gives CDR1 MDHEN, CDR2 SYDVKM. The ends were cut back, 5 bases at V and 9 bases at J, with 17 bases in the middle. CDR3 length: 15 residues. The CDR3 spells CASSEVRGIGSPLHF. The CDR3 DNA reads TGTGCCAGCAGTGAGGTTCGGGGGATCGGTTCACCCCTCCACTTT.